These 4 T cell receptor beta chains came from one sample sequenced in a study of blood T cells in healthy people across ages. The use of a sample-barcoded 5' primer and a J-beta primer mix characterized a second PCR of roughly 6 to 11 cycles. Each CDR3 protein is one row after TCRdb ran MiXCR on the 5' RACE reads. The sample yields around 850,000 distinct CDR3 sequences, under 40% seen once. Sequences were obtained from blood. The receptors were gathered from a man between 18 and 29 years old in good health.

This clonotype turned up a few times. The chain has TRBV18 and TRBJ1-2; D may be TRBD1 (6 bases). Germline assignment: CDR1 KGHSH and CDR2 LQKENI. This CDR3 comprises 14 residues. The V and J ends lost 0 bases and 6 bases respectively, with 11 bases between them. The DNA for the CDR3 is TGTGCCAGCTCACCACCGTGGGAGGGGGATGGCTACACCTTC. Its translation: CASSPPWEGDGYTF.

CDR3 coding DNA: TGTGCCAGCAGTTTCTGGACAGGGGCCGGGGAGACCCAGTACTTC. Its translation is CASSFWTGAGETQYF. The chain recombines TRBV27 with TRBJ2-5, with TRBD1 identical over 9 bases. The trim removed 3 bases at V and 5 bases at J, leaving 7 bases unmatched. Germline assignment: CDR1 MNHEY and CDR2 SMNVEV (reference sequence). The CDR3 covers 15 residues.

This clonotype has a single count. CDR3 region: CASSSIAPGLGDEQFF. The CDR3 bases are TGTGCCAGCAGCTCCATTGCACCGGGACTAGGGGATGAGCAGTTCTTC. The V gene is TRBV7-6, the J gene TRBJ2-1, with 8 bases fitting TRBD2. Germline V gene sequence: CDR1 SGHVS, CDR2 FNYEAQ. CDR3 length: 16 amino acids. Losses at the gene ends were 4 bases for V and 8 bases for J; bases not matched to a gene: 13.

This rearrangement joins TRBV6-2 or TRBV6-3 to TRBJ2-1; the D gene is possibly TRBD2 (5 bases). There are 16 residues in the CDR3. Germline V lookup: CDR1 MNHEY, CDR2 SVGEGT. The V gene lost 2 bases and the J gene lost 13 bases, with 24 bases spanning the gap. The CDR3 spells CASSYRGLSSSETQFF. CDR3 nucleotide sequence: TGTGCCAGCAGTTACAGAGGACTTTCAAGCTCGGAGACCCAGTTCTTC.